These 18 T cell receptor beta chains originate from one sample sequenced in a study of shared clonotypes between healthy human individuals. As defined, naive CD8 cells were CD45RO-negative and positively selected for CCR7, with terminally differentiated effector memory CD45RA+ cells excluded. Assay: immunoSEQ multiplex PCR; the TCRdb copy retains only in-frame clones and omits some. In the table there are some 2,000,000 clones, approximately 94% of which are singletons. Sequencing was carried out using naive CD8+ T cells sorted from blood. The receptors were sampled from a man aged 18 to 30 in good health.

This chain links TRBV11-2 with TRBJ1-1; tentatively, D is TRBD1 (6 bases). V dropped 4 bases and J dropped 0 bases, with 21 bases sitting between them. Germline V gene lookup returns CDR1 SGHAT and CDR2 FQNNGV. The CDR3 contains 18 residues. CDR3 nucleotides: TGTGCCAGCAGCTCCCGGGGGGGGGCTGCCCAAGTGAACACTGAAGCTTTCTTT. Its translation: CASSSRGGAAQVNTEAFF.

This chain joins TRBV5-6 and TRBJ2-1; the D is unclear. This CDR3 is 13 amino acids long. Trimming pared 2 bases from V and 5 bases from J, leaving 8 bases between. Germline CDR1 is SGHDT and CDR2 is YYEEEE. The CDR3 protein is CASSFTADNEQFF. Here the CDR3 DNA reads TGTGCCAGCAGCTTTACAGCCGACAATGAGCAGTTCTTC.

The J gene is TRBJ2-7, the V gene TRBV5-4; 8 bases map to TRBD2. V dropped 4 bases and J dropped 6; count of bases not matched to a gene: 6. This CDR3 has 13 amino acids. CDR1 is SGHNT, CDR2 YYREEE, per germline (reference sequence). The CDR3, as DNA: TGTGCCAGCAGCAAAAGCGGGAGCGGCGAGCAGTACTTC. Translating it yields CASSKSGSGEQYF.

The chain links TRBV27 to TRBJ1-1, with 7 bases aligning to TRBD1. Per germline, CDR1 MNHEY and CDR2 SMNVEV (reference sequence). J gave up 0 bases and V 5 bases, and 3 bases lay outside the gene matches. The CDR3 runs to 14 residues. CDR3 sequence: CASSTGVMNTEAFF. The CDR3, as DNA: TGTGCCAGCAGTACAGGGGTCATGAACACTGAAGCTTTCTTT.

The DNA of the CDR3 is TGCGCCAGCAGCCAAGAGAGGACAGGGGGCACTGAAGCTTTCTTT. This sequence encodes CASSQERTGGTEAFF. The V and J genes are TRBV4-1 and TRBJ1-1, with 10 bases lining up with TRBD1. The CDR3 totals 15 residues. Germline CDR1 reads MGHRA; CDR2 reads YSYEKL. With V trimmed by 0 bases and J by 4 bases, 2 bases remained unmatched.

This clone was recorded once. The rearrangement uses TRBV7-8 and TRBJ2-2; D is undetermined. V dropped 0 bases and J dropped 5 bases, with 7 bases sitting between them. The CDR3 extends over 14 amino acids. CDR1 is SGHVS and CDR2 is FQNEAQ in the germline V gene. The CDR3, as DNA: TGTGCCAGCAGCTTAGCGCAGGCGACCGGGGAGCTGTTTTTT. It is translated as CASSLAQATGELFF.

The genes are TRBV29-1 and TRBJ2-1; D may correspond to TRBD1 or TRBD2 (5 bases each). Germline CDR1 reads SQVTM; CDR2 reads ANQGSEA. The length of the CDR3 is 14 residues. Trimming took off 7 bases at V and 2 bases at J, with 15 bases between the two ends. CDR3 nucleotides: TGCAGCGCCGGTCTGGGGGAACCCTACAATGAGCAGTTCTTC. Protein product: CSAGLGEPYNEQFF.

V gene TRBV20-1 combines with J gene TRBJ2-1, with D possibly TRBD2 on 6 matching bases. Trimming left V 2 bases short and J 10 bases short, with 9 bases between. From germline, CDR1 is DFQATT and CDR2 SNEGSKA (reference sequence). The CDR3 length is 11 residues. The CDR3 loop reads CSARMAGEQFF. CDR3 DNA sequence: TGCAGTGCTAGAATGGCGGGGGAGCAGTTCTTC.

This chain uses TRBV5-1 with TRBJ1-3, with TRBD1 identical over 9 bases. V trimming: 4 bases; J trimming: 0 bases; junction bases outside the gene matches: 5. Germline lookup yields CDR1 SGHRS and CDR2 YFSETQ. This CDR3 has 16 amino acids. CDR3: CASSLQGASSGNTIYF. The CDR3 DNA reads TGCGCCAGCAGCCTACAGGGGGCGAGCTCTGGAAACACCATATATTTT.

J is TRBJ1-1 and V is TRBV5-1; D ambiguous. Trimming took off 4 bases at V and 4 bases at J, with 14 bases between the two ends. CDR1 is SGHRS and CDR2 is YFSETQ in the germline V gene. This CDR3 region has 14 residues. The CDR3 sequence is CASSPVGVFTEAFF. In DNA form, the CDR3 reads TGCGCCAGCAGCCCAGTCGGGGTTTTCACTGAAGCTTTCTTT.

Concerning this clone itself: Other DNA sequences in the same sample also yield this CDR3. The chain couples TRBV9 to TRBJ2-7; D gene uncertain. The CDR3 has 14 amino acids. The germline gives CDR1 SGDLS, CDR2 YYNGEE. V was pared by 0 bases and J by 1 base, with 8 bases between. CDR3 sequence: CASSVGVGSYEQYF. The CDR3 DNA follows: TGTGCCAGCAGCGTAGGAGTAGGGTCCTACGAGCAGTACTTC.

The chain carries TRBV10-2 and TRBJ2-7; TRBD2 is a possible D gene (5 bases). Trimming shortened V by 5 bases and J by 6 bases, and 17 bases separated the two germline ends. The length of the CDR3 is 14 residues. The germline gives CDR1 WSHSY, CDR2 SAAADI. CDR3 in amino acids: CASSPVGEMGEQYF. The CDR3 DNA sequence: TGCGCCAGCAGTCCCGTGGGAGAGATGGGCGAGCAGTACTTC.

This clone was detected once. This rearrangement joins TRBV10-2 to TRBJ2-7; 7 bases map to TRBD2. The germline V gene encodes CDR1 WSHSY and CDR2 SAAADI. Losses at the gene ends were 7 bases for V and 0 bases for J; bases not matched to a gene: 6. The CDR3 totals 14 residues. The CDR3 DNA reads as TGCGCCAGCATCCCTAGCGGCGCCTCCTACGAGCAGTACTTC. Translating gives CASIPSGASYEQYF.

This chain links TRBV27 with TRBJ1-5, with D maybe TRBD1 (6 bases). Germline V gene data show CDR1 as MNHEY and CDR2 as SMNVEV (reference sequence). V lost 5 bases, J lost 2 bases, and 19 bases lay in between. CDR3 length equals 17 residues. The CDR3 loop reads CASSPLQGGLGNQPQHF. The DNA of the CDR3 is TGTGCCAGCAGTCCCCTACAGGGCGGATTGGGCAATCAGCCCCAGCATTTT.

The gene calls are TRBV6-5 and TRBJ1-4; maybe TRBD1 (5 bases). V gave up 6 bases and J gave up 13 bases, with 18 bases separating them. The CDR3 length is 13 residues. Germline CDR1 MNHEY, CDR2 SVGAGI. CDR3 sequence: CASRPTGTLGLFF. The CDR3 nucleotides are TGTGCCAGCAGGCCAACCGGGACCCTGGGACTGTTTTTT.

The genes are TRBV4-1 and TRBJ1-5, with TRBD1 matching over 7 bases. After removal of 1 base from V and 4 bases from J, the junction contained 10 bases not matched to a gene. The CDR3 covers 17 residues. Germline assignment: CDR1 MGHRA and CDR2 YSYEKL. This chain's CDR3 is CASSQVGDRVGNQPQHF. The CDR3 DNA sequence: TGCGCCAGCAGCCAAGTAGGCGACAGGGTGGGAAATCAGCCCCAGCATTTT.

The chain carries TRBV28 and TRBJ2-7, with D maybe TRBD1 (5 bases). The CDR3 extends over 14 amino acids. Trimming left V 10 bases short and J 2 bases short, with 18 bases between. CDR1 and CDR2 (germline): MDHEN, SYDVKM. CDR3 in DNA: TGTGCCACGTCTCCAGCAGGGCTCACCTACGAGCAGTACTTC. Translated: CATSPAGLTYEQYF. The whole variable domain, remainder taken from reference TRBV28 and TRBJ2-7, is DVKVTQSSRYLVKRTGEKVFLECVQDMDHENMFWYRQDPGLGLRLIYFSYDVKMKEKGDIPEGYSVSREKKERFSLILESASTNQTSMYLCATSPAGLTYEQYFGPGTRLTVT.

The genes are TRBV5-4 and TRBJ2-7; TRBD1 or TRBD2 may be the D gene (6 bases each). Germline values: CDR1 SGHNT, CDR2 YYREEE (reference sequence). With 0 bases removed from V and 7 bases from J, the gap between germline ends came to 17 bases. The CDR3 loop spans 15 amino acids. The CDR3 coding sequence is TGTGCCAGCAGCTTGGAGGGGGGCCCCATATGGGAGCAGTACTTC. Translating gives CASSLEGGPIWEQYF.